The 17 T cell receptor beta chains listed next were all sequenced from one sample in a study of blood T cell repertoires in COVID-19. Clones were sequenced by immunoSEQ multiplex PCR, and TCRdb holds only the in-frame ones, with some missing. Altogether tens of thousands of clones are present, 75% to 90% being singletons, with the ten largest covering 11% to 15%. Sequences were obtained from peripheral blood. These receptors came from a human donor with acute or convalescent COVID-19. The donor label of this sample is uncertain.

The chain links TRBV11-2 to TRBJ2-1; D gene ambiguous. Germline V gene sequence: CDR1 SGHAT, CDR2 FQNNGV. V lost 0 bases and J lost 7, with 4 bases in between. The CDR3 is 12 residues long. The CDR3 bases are TGTGCCAGCAGCTTAGACAGAAATGAGCAGTTCTTC. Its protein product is CASSLDRNEQFF. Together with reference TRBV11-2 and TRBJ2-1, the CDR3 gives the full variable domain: EAGVAQSPRYKIIEKRQSVAFWCNPISGHATLYWYQQILGQGPKLLIQFQNNGVVDDSQLPKDRFSAERLKGVDSTLKIQPAKLEDSAVYLCASSLDRNEQFFGPGTRLTVL.

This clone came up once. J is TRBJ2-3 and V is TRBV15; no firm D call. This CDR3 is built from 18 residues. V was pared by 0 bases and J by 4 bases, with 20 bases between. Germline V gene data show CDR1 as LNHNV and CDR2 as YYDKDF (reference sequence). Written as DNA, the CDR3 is TGTGCCACCAGCAGAGATCTCCCCAAGGTGGGCGCCGCAGATACGCAGTATTTT. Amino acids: CATSRDLPKVGAADTQYF.

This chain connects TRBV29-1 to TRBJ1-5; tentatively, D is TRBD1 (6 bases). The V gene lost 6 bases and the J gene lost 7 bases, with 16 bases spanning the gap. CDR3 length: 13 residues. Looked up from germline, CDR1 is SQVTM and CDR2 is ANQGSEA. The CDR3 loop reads CSVAGALEQPQHF. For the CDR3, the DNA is TGCAGCGTGGCAGGGGCGCTGGAGCAGCCCCAGCATTTT.

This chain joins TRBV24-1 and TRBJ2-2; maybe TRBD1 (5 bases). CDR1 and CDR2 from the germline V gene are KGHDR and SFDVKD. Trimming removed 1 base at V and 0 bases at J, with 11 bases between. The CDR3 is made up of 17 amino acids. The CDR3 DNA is TGTGCCACCAGTGATTTTTGTCAGGGATCGAACACCGGGGAGCTGTTTTTT. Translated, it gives CATSDFCQGSNTGELFF.

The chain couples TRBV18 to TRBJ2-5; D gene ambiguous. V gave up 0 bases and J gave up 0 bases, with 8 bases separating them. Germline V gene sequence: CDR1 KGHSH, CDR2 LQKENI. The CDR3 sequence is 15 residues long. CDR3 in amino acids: CASSPPMQYQETQYF. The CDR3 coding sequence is TGTGCCAGCTCACCACCTATGCAGTACCAAGAGACCCAGTACTTC.

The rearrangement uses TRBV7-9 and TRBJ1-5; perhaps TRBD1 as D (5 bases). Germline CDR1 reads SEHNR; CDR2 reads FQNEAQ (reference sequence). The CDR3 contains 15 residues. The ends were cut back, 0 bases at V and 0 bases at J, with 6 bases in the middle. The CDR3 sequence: CASSLAQGSNQPQHF. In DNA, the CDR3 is TGTGCCAGCAGCTTAGCTCAGGGTAGCAATCAGCCCCAGCATTTT.

CDR3 residues: CATSDGGQANQPQHF. CDR3 nucleotide sequence: TGTGCCACCAGCGATGGGGGACAGGCGAATCAGCCCCAGCATTTT. The chain uses TRBV24-1 and TRBJ1-5, with TRBD1 identical over 8 bases. Trimming removed 7 bases from V and 4 bases from J; junction bases left unmatched: 8. Germline V gene sequence: CDR1 KGHDR, CDR2 SFDVKD. The CDR3 totals 15 residues.

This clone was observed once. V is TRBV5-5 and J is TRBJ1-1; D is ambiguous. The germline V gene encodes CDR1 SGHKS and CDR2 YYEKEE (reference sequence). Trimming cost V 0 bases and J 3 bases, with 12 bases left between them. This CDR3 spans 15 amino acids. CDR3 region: CASSLEGSADTEAFF. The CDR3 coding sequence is TGTGCCAGCAGCTTGGAAGGCTCGGCGGACACTGAAGCTTTCTTT. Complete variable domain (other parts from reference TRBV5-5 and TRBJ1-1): DAGVTQSPTHLIKTRGQQVTLRCSPISGHKSVSWYQQVLGQGPQFIFQYYEKEERGRGNFPDRFSARQFPNYSSELNVNALLLGDSALYLCASSLEGSADTEAFFGQGTRLTVV.

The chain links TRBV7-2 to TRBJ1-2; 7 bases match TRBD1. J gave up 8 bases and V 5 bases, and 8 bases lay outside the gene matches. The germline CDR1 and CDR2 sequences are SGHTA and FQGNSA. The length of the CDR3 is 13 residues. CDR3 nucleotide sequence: TGTGCCAGCAGCCTCACAGGGGACGGCGGCTACACCTTC. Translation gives CASSLTGDGGYTF. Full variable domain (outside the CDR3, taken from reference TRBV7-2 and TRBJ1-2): GAGVSQSPSNKVTEKGKDVELRCDPISGHTALYWYRQSLGQGLEFLIYFQGNSAPDKSGLPSDRFSAERTGGSVSTLTIQRTQQEDSAVYLCASSLTGDGGYTFGSGTRLTVV.

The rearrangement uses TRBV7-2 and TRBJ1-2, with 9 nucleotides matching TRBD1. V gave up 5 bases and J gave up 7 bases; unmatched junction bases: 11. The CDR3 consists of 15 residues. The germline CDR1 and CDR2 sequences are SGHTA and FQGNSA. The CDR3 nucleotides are TGTGCCAGCAGCCCACCGGGACAGGGTCGGGCTGGCTACACCTTC. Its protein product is CASSPPGQGRAGYTF.

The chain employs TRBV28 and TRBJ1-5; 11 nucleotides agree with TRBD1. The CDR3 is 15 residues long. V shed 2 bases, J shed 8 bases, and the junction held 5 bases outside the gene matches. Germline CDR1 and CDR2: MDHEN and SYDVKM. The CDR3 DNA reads TGTGCCAGCAGTTTAAGGGGACAGGGGGGAGAGCCCCAGCATTTT. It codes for CASSLRGQGGEPQHF. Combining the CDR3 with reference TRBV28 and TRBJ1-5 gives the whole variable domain DVKVTQSSRYLVKRTGEKVFLECVQDMDHENMFWYRQDPGLGLRLIYFSYDVKMKEKGDIPEGYSVSREKKERFSLILESASTNQTSMYLCASSLRGQGGEPQHFGDGTRLSIL.

In nucleotides, the CDR3 is TGTGCCAGCCGGACAGACTTAGAGACCCAGTACTTC. Protein: CASRTDLETQYF. V is TRBV2 and J is TRBJ2-5; D may be TRBD1 (6 bases). The CDR3 has 12 residues. Deletions cut 8 bases from V and 4 bases from J, with 11 bases between. Germline V gives CDR1 SNHLY, CDR2 FYNNEI.

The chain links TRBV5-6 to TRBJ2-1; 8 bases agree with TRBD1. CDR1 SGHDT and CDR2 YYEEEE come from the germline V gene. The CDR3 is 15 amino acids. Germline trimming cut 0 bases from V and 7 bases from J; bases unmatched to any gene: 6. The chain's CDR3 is CASSLVGTGGNEQFF. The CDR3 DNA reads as TGTGCCAGCAGCTTGGTCGGGACAGGCGGGAATGAGCAGTTCTTC.

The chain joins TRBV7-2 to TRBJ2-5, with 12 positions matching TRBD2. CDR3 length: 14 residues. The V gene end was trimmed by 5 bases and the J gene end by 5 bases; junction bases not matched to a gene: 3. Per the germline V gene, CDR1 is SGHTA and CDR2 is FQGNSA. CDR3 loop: CASSGLAGLETQYF. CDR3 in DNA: TGTGCCAGCAGCGGACTAGCGGGACTGGAGACCCAGTACTTC. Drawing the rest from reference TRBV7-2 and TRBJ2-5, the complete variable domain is GAGVSQSPSNKVTEKGKDVELRCDPISGHTALYWYRQSLGQGLEFLIYFQGNSAPDKSGLPSDRFSAERTGGSVSTLTIQRTQQEDSAVYLCASSGLAGLETQYFGPGTRLLVL.

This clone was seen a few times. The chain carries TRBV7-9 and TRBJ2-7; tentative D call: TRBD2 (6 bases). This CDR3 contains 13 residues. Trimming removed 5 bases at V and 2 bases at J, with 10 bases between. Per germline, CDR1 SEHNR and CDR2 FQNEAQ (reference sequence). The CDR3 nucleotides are TGTGCCAGCAGCCGTAGCGGTCCCTACGAGCAGTACTTC. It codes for CASSRSGPYEQYF.

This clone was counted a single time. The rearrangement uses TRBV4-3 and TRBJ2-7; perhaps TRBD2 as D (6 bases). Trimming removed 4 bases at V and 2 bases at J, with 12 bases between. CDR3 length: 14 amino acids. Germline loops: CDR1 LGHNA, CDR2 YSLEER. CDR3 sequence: CASSLGGSTYEQYF. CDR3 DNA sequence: TGCGCCAGCAGCCTTGGGGGGTCTACCTACGAGCAGTACTTC.

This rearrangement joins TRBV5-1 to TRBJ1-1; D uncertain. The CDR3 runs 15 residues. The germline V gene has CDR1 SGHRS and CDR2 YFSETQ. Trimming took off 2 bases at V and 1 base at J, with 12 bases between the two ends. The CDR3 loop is CASSFSGLTNTEAFF. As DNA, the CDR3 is TGCGCCAGCAGCTTTTCGGGGTTAACGAACACTGAAGCTTTCTTT.